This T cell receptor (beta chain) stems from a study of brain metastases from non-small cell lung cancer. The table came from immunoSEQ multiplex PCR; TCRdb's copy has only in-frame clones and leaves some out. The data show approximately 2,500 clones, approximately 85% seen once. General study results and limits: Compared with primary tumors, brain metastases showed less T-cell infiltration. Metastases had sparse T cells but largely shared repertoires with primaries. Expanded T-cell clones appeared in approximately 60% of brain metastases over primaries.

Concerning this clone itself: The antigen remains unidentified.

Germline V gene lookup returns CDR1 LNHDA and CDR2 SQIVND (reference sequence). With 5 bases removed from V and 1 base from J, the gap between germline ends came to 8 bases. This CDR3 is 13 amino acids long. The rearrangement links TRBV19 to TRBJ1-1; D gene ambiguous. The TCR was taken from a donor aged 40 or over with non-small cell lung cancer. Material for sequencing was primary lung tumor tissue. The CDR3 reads CASSVTENTEAFF. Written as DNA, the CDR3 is TGTGCCAGTAGTGTGACTGAGAACACTGAAGCTTTCTTT.